This TCR beta chain originates from a study of blood T cell repertoires in COVID-19. Study summary: Samples of COVID-19 (acute and convalescent) were obtained from the United States, Italy and Spain. PBMCs, B-cell-depleted T cells, or T cells provided the cDNA or gDNA that made up the material.

In germline, CDR1 is GTSNPN, CDR2 SVGIG (reference sequence). The V gene lost 2 bases and the J gene lost 8 bases, with 12 bases spanning the gap. This CDR3 spans 12 amino acids. Assay used: immunoSEQ multiplex PCR; TCRdb lists only in-frame clones, some missing. This table holds 250,000 to 350,000 clones, 85% found once. The chain carries TRBV30 and TRBJ1-2; D ambiguous. The receptor was derived from a woman aged 50 to 60 with active or convalescent COVID-19. The sequenced sample consisted of peripheral blood. In DNA, the CDR3 is TGTGCCTGGAGTCGGACCCGAGGGGGCTACACCTTC. Translated: CAWSRTRGGYTF.